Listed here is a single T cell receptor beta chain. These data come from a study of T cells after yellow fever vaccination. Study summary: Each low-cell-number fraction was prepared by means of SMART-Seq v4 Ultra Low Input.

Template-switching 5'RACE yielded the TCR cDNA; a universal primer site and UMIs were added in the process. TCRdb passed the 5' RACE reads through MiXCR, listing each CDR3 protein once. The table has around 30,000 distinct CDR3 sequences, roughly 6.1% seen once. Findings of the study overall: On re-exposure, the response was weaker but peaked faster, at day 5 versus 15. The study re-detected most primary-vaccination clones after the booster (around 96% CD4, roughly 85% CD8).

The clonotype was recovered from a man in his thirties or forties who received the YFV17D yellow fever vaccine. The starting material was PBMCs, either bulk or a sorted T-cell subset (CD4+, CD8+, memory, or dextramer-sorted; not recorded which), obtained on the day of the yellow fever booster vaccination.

The CDR3 sequence is CASSPPLAKNIQYF. The CDR3 nucleotides read TGTGCCAGCAGCCCGCCGCTAGCCAAAAACATTCAGTACTTC. This sequence joins TRBV5-6 and TRBJ2-4; D ambiguous. Trimming removed 4 bases at V and 0 bases at J, with 8 bases between. Germline CDR1 SGHDT, CDR2 YYEEEE. The CDR3 has 14 residues.